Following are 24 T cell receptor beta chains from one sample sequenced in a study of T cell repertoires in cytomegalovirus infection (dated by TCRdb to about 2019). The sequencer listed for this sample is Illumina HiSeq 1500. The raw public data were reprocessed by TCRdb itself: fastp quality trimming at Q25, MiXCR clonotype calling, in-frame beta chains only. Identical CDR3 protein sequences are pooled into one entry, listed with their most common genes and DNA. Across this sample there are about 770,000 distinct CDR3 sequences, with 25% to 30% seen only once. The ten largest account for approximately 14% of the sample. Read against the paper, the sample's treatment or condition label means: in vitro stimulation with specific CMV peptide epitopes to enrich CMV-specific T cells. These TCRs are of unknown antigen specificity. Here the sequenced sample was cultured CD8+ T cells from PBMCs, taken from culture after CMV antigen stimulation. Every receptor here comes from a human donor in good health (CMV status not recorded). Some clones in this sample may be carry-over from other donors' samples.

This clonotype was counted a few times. The DNA for the CDR3 is TGTGCCAGCAGAGCATTTTACGTCCGGACAAAATATCAACCCACTAGCACAGATACGCAGTATTTT. Amino acids: CASRAFYVRTKYQPTSTDTQYF. This chain connects TRBV6-1 to TRBJ2-3; possible D gene TRBD1, 5 bases. V was clipped by 6 bases and J by 0 bases, with 34 bases between them. CDR1 and CDR2 from the germline V gene are MNHNS and SASEGT. This CDR3 spans 22 amino acids.

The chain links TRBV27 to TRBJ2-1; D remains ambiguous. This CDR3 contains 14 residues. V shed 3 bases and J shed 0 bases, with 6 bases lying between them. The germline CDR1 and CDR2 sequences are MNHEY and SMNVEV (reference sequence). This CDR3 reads CASSFGPSYNEQFF. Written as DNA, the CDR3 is TGTGCCAGCAGTTTTGGGCCCTCCTACAATGAGCAGTTCTTC.

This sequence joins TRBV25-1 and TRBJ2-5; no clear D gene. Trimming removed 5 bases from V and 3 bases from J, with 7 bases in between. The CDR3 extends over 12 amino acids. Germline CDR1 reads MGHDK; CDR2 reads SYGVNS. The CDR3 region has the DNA TGTGCCAGCAGTCCCTGGGAAGAGACCCAGTACTTC. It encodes CASSPWEETQYF.

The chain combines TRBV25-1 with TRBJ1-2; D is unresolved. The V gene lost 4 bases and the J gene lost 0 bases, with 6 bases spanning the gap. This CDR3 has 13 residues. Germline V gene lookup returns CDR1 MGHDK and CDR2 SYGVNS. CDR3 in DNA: TGTGCCAGCAGTGGCCTAGCTAACTATGGCTACACCTTC. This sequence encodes CASSGLANYGYTF.

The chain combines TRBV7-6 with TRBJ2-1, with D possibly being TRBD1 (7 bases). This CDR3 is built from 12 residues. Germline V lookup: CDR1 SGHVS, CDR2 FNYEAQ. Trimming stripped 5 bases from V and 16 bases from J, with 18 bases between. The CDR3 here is CASSPTGQGGFF. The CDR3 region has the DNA TGTGCCAGCAGCCCCACCGGCCAGGGGGGTTTCTTC.

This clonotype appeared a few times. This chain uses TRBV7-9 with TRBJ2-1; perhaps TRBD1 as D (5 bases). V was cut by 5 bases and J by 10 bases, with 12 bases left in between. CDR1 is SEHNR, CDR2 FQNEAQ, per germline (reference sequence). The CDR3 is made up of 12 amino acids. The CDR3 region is CASSADRREQFF. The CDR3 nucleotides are TGTGCCAGCAGCGCCGACAGAAGAGAGCAGTTCTTC.

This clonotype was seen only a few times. CDR3 in DNA: TGTGCCAGCAGTGGACAGGGGGCTATCAACGGGGAGCTGTTTTTT. It encodes CASSGQGAINGELFF. V gene TRBV27 combines with J gene TRBJ2-2, with 11 bases identical to TRBD1. Germline CDR1 and CDR2: MNHEY and SMNVEV (reference sequence). V was clipped by 5 bases and J by 7 bases; unmatched bases: 6. There are 15 residues in the CDR3.

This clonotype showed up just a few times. In nucleotides, the CDR3 is TGTGCCACCAGTCCCCGAACTGAGGGTAGGGGGCCCTACAATGAGCAGTTCTTC. Protein product: CATSPRTEGRGPYNEQFF. The chain is built from TRBV24-1 and TRBJ2-1; 7 bases map to TRBD1. The CDR3 spans 18 residues. The germline CDR1 and CDR2 sequences are KGHDR and SFDVKD. Trimming cost V 6 bases and J 2 bases; bases outside gene matches: 15.

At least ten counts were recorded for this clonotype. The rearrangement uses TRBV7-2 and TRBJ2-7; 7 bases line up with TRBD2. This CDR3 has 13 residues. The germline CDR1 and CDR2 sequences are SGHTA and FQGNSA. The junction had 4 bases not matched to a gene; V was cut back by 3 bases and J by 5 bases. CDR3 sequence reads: CASSFTSVDEQYV. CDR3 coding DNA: TGTGCCAGCAGCTTTACTAGCGTAGACGAGCAGTACGTC.

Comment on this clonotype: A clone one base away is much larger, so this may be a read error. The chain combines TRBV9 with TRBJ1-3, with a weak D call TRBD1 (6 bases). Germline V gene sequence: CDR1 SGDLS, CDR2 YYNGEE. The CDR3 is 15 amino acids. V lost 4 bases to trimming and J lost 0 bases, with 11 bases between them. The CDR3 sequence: CASSRGQYSGNTIYF. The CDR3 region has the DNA TGTGCCAGCAGCAGAGGACAGTACTCTGGAAACACCATATATTTT.

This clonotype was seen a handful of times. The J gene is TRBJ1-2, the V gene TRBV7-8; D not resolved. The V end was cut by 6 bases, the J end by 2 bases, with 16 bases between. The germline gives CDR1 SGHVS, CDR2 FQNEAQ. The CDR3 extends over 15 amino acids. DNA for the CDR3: TGTGCCAGCAGTTCAGGTTCCGGGCCCAACTATGGCTACACCTTC. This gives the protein CASSSGSGPNYGYTF.

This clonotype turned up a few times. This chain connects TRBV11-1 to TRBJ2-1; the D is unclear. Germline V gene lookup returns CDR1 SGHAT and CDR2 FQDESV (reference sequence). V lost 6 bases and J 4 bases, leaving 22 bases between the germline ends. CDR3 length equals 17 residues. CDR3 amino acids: CASSFNGYLRQYNEQFF. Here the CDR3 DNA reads TGTGCCAGCAGTTTCAACGGTTACCTGAGGCAGTACAATGAGCAGTTCTTC.

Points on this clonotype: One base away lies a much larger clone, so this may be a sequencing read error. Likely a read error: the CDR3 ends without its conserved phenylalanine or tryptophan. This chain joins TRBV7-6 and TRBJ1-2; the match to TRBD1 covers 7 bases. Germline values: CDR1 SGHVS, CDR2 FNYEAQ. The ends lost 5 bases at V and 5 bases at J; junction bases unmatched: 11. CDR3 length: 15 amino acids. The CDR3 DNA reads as TGTGCCAGCAGCCGGGACAGCTCGAACCGATATGGCTACACCCTC. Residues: CASSRDSSNRYGYTL.

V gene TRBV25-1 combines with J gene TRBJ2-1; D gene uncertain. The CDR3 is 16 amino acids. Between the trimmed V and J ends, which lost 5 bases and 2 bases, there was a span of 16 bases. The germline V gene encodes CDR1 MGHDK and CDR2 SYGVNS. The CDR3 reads CASSSSFQVPYNEQFF. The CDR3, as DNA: TGTGCCAGCAGTAGCTCTTTCCAGGTTCCCTACAATGAGCAGTTCTTC.

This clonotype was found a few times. The CDR3 protein is CSATKRTGAPYEQYV. The CDR3 coding sequence is TGCAGTGCTACCAAGCGGACGGGGGCACCCTACGAGCAGTACGTC. This chain connects TRBV20-1 to TRBJ2-7; D may match TRBD1 or TRBD2 (6 bases each). This CDR3 comprises 15 residues. Germline CDR1 DFQATT, CDR2 SNEGSKA (reference sequence). Deletions cut 4 bases from V and 2 bases from J, with 18 bases between.

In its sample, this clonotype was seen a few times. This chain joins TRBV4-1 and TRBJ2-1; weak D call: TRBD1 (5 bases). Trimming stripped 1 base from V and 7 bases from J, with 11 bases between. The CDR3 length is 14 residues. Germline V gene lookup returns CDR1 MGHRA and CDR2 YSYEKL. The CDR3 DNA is TGCGCCAGCAGCCAAGCAAAGGGGTCGAATGAGCAGTTCTTC. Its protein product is CASSQAKGSNEQFF.

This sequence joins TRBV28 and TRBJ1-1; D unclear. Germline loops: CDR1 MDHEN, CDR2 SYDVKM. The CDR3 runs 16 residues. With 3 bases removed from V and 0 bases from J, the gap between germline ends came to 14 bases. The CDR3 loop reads CASSFPMGLMNTEAFF. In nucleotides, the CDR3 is TGTGCCAGCAGTTTTCCCATGGGTCTCATGAACACTGAAGCTTTCTTT.

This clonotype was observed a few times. The CDR3 region is CASSSWGNQPQHF. DNA for the CDR3: TGTGCCAGCAGCTCGTGGGGCAATCAGCCCCAGCATTTT. V is TRBV7-2 and J is TRBJ1-5; D ambiguous. Germline CDR1 is SGHTA and CDR2 is FQGNSA. With 4 bases removed from V and 2 bases from J, the gap between germline ends came to 6 bases. The CDR3 covers 13 residues.

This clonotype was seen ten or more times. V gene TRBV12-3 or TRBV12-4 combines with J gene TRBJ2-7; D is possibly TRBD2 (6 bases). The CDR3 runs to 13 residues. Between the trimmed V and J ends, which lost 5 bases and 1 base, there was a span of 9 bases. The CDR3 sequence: CASSPGASYEQYV. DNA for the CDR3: TGTGCCAGCAGTCCGGGAGCATCCTACGAGCAGTACGTC.

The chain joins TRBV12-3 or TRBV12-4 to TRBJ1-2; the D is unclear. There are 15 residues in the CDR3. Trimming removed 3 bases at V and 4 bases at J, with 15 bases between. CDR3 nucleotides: TGTGCCAGCAGTTTGGTTGTCGGGCTGGGCTATGGCTACACCTTC. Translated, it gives CASSLVVGLGYGYTF.

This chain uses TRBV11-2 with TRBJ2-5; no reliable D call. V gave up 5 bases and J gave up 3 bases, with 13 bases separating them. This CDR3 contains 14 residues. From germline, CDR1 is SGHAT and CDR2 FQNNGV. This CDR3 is CASSARIREETQYF. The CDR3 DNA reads TGTGCCAGCAGCGCTAGGATTAGGGAAGAGACCCAGTACTTC.

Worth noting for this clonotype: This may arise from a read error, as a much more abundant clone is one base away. In nucleotides, the CDR3 is TGTGCCAGCAGCTTAAAACTGGTTACCGGGGAGCTGTTTTTT. It translates to CASSLKLVTGELFF. The chain joins TRBV7-2 to TRBJ2-2; no firm D call. Germline loops: CDR1 SGHTA, CDR2 FQGNSA. There are 14 residues in the CDR3. V lost 2 bases and J 5 bases, leaving 9 bases between the germline ends.

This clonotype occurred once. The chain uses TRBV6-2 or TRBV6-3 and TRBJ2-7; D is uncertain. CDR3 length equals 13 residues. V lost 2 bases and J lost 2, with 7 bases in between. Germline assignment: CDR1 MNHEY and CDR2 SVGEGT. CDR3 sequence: CASSYERPYEQYV. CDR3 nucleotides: TGTGCCAGCAGTTACGAGCGTCCCTACGAGCAGTACGTC.

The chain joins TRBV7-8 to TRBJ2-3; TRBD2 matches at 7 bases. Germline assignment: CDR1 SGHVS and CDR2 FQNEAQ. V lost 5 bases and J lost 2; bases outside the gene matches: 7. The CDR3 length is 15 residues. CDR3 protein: CASSQRDYDTDTQYF. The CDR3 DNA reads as TGTGCCAGCAGCCAAAGGGACTACGACACAGATACGCAGTATTTT.